This passage covers 27 T cell receptor beta chains from one sample sequenced in a study of blood T cell repertoires in COVID-19. Sequenced by immunoSEQ multiplex PCR; TCRdb stores in-frame clones only, minus some. Of approximately 220,000 clones listed, around nine tenths are singletons. The specimen sequenced was peripheral blood. The receptors stem from a man between 35 and 55 years old with acute or convalescent COVID-19.

The V and J genes are TRBV7-9 and TRBJ2-7, with 8 bases fitting TRBD1. The trim removed 2 bases at V and 4 bases at J, leaving 7 bases unmatched. CDR1 is SEHNR and CDR2 is FQNEAQ in the germline V gene (reference sequence). The CDR3 has 15 residues. The DNA of the CDR3 is TGTGCCAGCAGCTTACACAACAGGGGGGATTACGAGCAGTACTTC. This gives the protein CASSLHNRGDYEQYF.

V gene TRBV29-1 combines with J gene TRBJ1-5; a possible D gene is TRBD1 (5 bases). Germline CDR1 and CDR2: SQVTM and ANQGSEA. This CDR3 comprises 15 residues. Trimming left V 6 bases short and J 2 bases short, with 17 bases between. CDR3 in amino acids: CSVALGQGGNQPQHF. Written as DNA, the CDR3 is TGCAGCGTAGCCTTGGGGCAGGGCGGCAATCAGCCCCAGCATTTT.

The chain carries TRBV30 and TRBJ1-1, with D possibly matching TRBD1 (6 bases). The CDR3 length is 14 residues. V lost 2 bases, J lost 1 base, and 11 bases lay in between. Germline CDR1 and CDR2: GTSNPN and SVGIG (reference sequence). CDR3 in amino acids: CAWSKPDRNTEAFF. The CDR3 DNA sequence: TGTGCCTGGAGTAAACCGGACAGGAACACTGAAGCTTTCTTT.

The V and J genes are TRBV6-5 and TRBJ1-1, with a possible D match to TRBD1 (6 bases). V shed 8 bases and J shed 8 bases, with 21 bases lying between them. Germline CDR1 MNHEY, CDR2 SVGAGI. The CDR3 is 14 residues long. For the CDR3, the DNA is TGTGCCAGCGCTACCGTGGATGGGGGGGCGGAAGCTTTCTTT. Translation: CASATVDGGAEAFF.

The CDR3 region is CASSRGQGAGETQYF. The CDR3 nucleotides are TGTGCCAGTAGTAGAGGACAGGGGGCGGGGGAGACCCAGTACTTC. The chain links TRBV19 to TRBJ2-5; 11 bases are shared with TRBD1. V trimming: 4 bases; J trimming: 5 bases; junction bases outside the gene matches: 6. The CDR3 consists of 15 residues. Germline CDR1 is LNHDA and CDR2 is SQIVND (reference sequence).

The chain employs TRBV19 and TRBJ1-3, with D possibly being TRBD1 (6 bases). The CDR3 loop spans 17 amino acids. Germline values: CDR1 LNHDA, CDR2 SQIVND (reference sequence). V lost 5 bases, J lost 0 bases, and 17 bases lay in between. The CDR3 loop is CASSEGRGGHSGNTIYF. For the CDR3, the DNA is TGTGCCAGTAGTGAGGGCCGGGGGGGACACTCTGGAAACACCATATATTTT.

The chain couples TRBV19 to TRBJ1-1, with D tentatively TRBD1 (5 bases). V gave up 5 bases and J gave up 4 bases, with 17 bases separating them. Germline values: CDR1 LNHDA, CDR2 SQIVND (reference sequence). The CDR3 runs 15 residues. Written as DNA, the CDR3 is TGTGCCAGTAGTCCAACCCAGGGTTGGACCACTGAAGCTTTCTTT. Protein: CASSPTQGWTTEAFF.

The chain couples TRBV14 to TRBJ2-7; D is uncertain. The V gene lost 4 bases and the J gene lost 2 bases, with 9 bases spanning the gap. CDR1 and CDR2 (germline): SGHDN, FVKESK. This CDR3 has 13 residues. CDR3 DNA sequence: TGTGCCAGCAGCCTACAGCCTGCCTACGAGCAGTACTTC. It codes for CASSLQPAYEQYF. The full variable domain, with the rest looked up from reference TRBV14 and TRBJ2-7, is EAGVTQFPSHSVIEKGQTVTLRCDPISGHDNLYWYRRVMGKEIKFLLHFVKESKQDESGMPNNRFLAERTGGTYSTLKVQPAELEDSGVYFCASSLQPAYEQYFGPGTRLTVT.

The rearrangement joins TRBV10-2 to TRBJ2-7; perhaps TRBD1 as D (6 bases). The germline V and J ends were trimmed by 6 bases and 5 bases, with 14 bases remaining between them. Germline values: CDR1 WSHSY, CDR2 SAAADI. The CDR3 runs to 13 residues. The CDR3 reads CASRPQGQNEQYF. As DNA, the CDR3 is TGCGCCAGCAGACCCCAAGGACAGAACGAGCAGTACTTC.

The rearrangement links TRBV7-8 to TRBJ2-2; TRBD2 matches at 12 bases. The CDR3 runs to 17 residues. The J segment lost 6 bases and the V segment lost 5 bases, leaving 10 bases of the junction unmatched. Looked up from germline, CDR1 is SGHVS and CDR2 is FQNEAQ. This CDR3 reads CASSQGPSGRAAGELFF. CDR3 DNA: TGTGCCAGCAGCCAAGGCCCTAGCGGGAGGGCCGCCGGGGAGCTGTTTTTT.

The chain recombines TRBV3-1 (or the pseudogene TRBV3-2) with TRBJ1-2; TRBD1 might be the D (5 bases). V lost 0 bases, J lost 7 bases, and 18 bases lay in between. The CDR3 length is 16 residues. Germline V CDR1 and CDR2: LGHDT, YNNKEL (reference sequence). CDR3 sequence (DNA): TGTGCCAGCAGCCAAGATGCAGGACCAGGGTTGGTTGGCTACACCTTC. It codes for CASSQDAGPGLVGYTF.

The gene calls are TRBV11-2 and TRBJ2-3; 7 bases map to TRBD2. This CDR3 is 12 amino acids long. CDR1 is SGHAT and CDR2 is FQNNGV in the germline V gene. Trimming cost V 3 bases and J 7 bases; bases outside gene matches: 1. In DNA form, the CDR3 reads TGTGCCAGCAGCTTCGGGGGGAATACGCAGTATTTT. Protein: CASSFGGNTQYF.

The V and J genes are TRBV28 and TRBJ1-1; unclear D gene. Germline V gene sequence: CDR1 MDHEN, CDR2 SYDVKM. The CDR3 is 14 amino acids. Between the trimmed V and J ends, which lost 7 bases and 3 bases, there was a span of 15 bases. CDR3 residues: CASTSPGEDTEAFF. In nucleotides, the CDR3 is TGTGCCAGCACCTCCCCTGGGGAGGACACTGAAGCTTTCTTT.

The V call is TRBV7-9, the J call TRBJ1-1, with D uncertain. V was shortened by 5 bases and J by 10 bases, with 20 bases between the two germline ends. Germline lookup yields CDR1 SEHNR and CDR2 FQNEAQ (reference sequence). This CDR3 has 14 amino acids. In nucleotides, the CDR3 is TGTGCCAGCAGCCCCCAGACAATGGGAGGAGTAGCTTTCTTT. Protein sequence: CASSPQTMGGVAFF. Full variable domain (outside the CDR3, taken from reference TRBV7-9 and TRBJ1-1): DTGVSQNPRHKITKRGQNVTFRCDPISEHNRLYWYRQTLGQGPEFLTYFQNEAQLEKSRLLSDRFSAERPKGSFSTLEIQRTEQGDSAMYLCASSPQTMGGVAFFGQGTRLTVV.

This rearrangement joins TRBV6-6 to TRBJ2-3; 7 positions agree with TRBD2. V shed 6 bases, J shed 2 bases, and the junction held 8 bases outside the gene matches. Germline lookup yields CDR1 MNHNY and CDR2 SVGAGI (reference sequence). This CDR3 is built from 15 residues. CDR3: CASSFLAASTDTQYF. The CDR3 nucleotides are TGTGCCAGCAGCTTTCTAGCGGCGTCCACAGATACGCAGTATTTT.

This clone was seen only a few times. The rearrangement uses TRBV11-2 and TRBJ2-5; D might be TRBD1 (6 bases). The V and J ends lost 2 bases and 7 bases respectively, with 20 bases between them. The germline V gene has CDR1 SGHAT and CDR2 FQNNGV. This CDR3 spans 16 amino acids. CDR3 protein: CASSLRGSQGDGTQYF. DNA of the CDR3: TGTGCCAGCAGCTTAAGGGGCTCACAGGGAGATGGGACCCAGTACTTC.

In nucleotides, the CDR3 is TGCAGCACTGGTCGGTCACAAGAGACCCAGTACTTC. This sequence encodes CSTGRSQETQYF. This chain uses TRBV29-1 with TRBJ2-5; D gene unclear. The CDR3 contains 12 residues. The V gene lost 8 bases and the J gene lost 2 bases, with 12 bases spanning the gap. In germline, CDR1 is SQVTM, CDR2 ANQGSEA.

This clone was detected only a few times. The gene calls are TRBV24-1 and TRBJ1-5, with TRBD1 matching over 7 bases. The CDR3 extends over 15 amino acids. Germline trimming cut 9 bases from V and 3 bases from J; bases unmatched to any gene: 10. Germline-derived CDR1 and CDR2 are KGHDR and SFDVKD. This CDR3 is CATGKGATINQPQHF. In DNA form, the CDR3 reads TGTGCCACCGGGAAGGGGGCGACAATCAATCAGCCCCAGCATTTT.

This chain links TRBV20-1 with TRBJ2-1; 9 nucleotides align to TRBD2. V shed 3 bases, J shed 7 bases, and the junction held 7 bases outside the gene matches. The CDR3 totals 14 residues. Germline V gene data show CDR1 as DFQATT and CDR2 as SNEGSKA (reference sequence). CDR3 sequence: CSASPLAGRNEQFF. CDR3 DNA sequence: TGCAGTGCTAGTCCCCTAGCGGGAAGGAATGAGCAGTTCTTC.

The genes are TRBV4-1 and TRBJ1-4; TRBD1 is a possible D gene (5 bases). The germline V gene has CDR1 MGHRA and CDR2 YSYEKL. The CDR3 runs 15 residues. V was cut by 3 bases and J by 2 bases, with 10 bases left in between. CDR3 protein: CASSQGEATNEKLFF. CDR3 sequence (DNA): TGCGCCAGCAGCCAGGGGGAGGCTACTAATGAAAAACTGTTTTTT.

The rearrangement uses TRBV15 and TRBJ1-6; possibly TRBD1 for D (5 bases). CDR3 size: 21 residues. CDR1 and CDR2 from the germline V gene are LNHNV and YYDKDF (reference sequence). The V end lost 5 bases, the J end lost 0 bases, and 26 bases lay between the germline ends. The CDR3 here is CATSLGLGVSWASSYNSPLHF. DNA for the CDR3: TGTGCCACCAGCCTAGGGTTAGGGGTTTCGTGGGCCAGCTCCTATAATTCACCCCTCCACTTT.

The chain couples TRBV6-6 to TRBJ2-7, with TRBD1 identical over 7 bases. Unmatched junction bases numbered 10, after V lost 5 bases and J lost 3 bases. This CDR3 contains 15 residues. Looked up from germline, CDR1 is MNHNY and CDR2 is SVGAGI (reference sequence). CDR3 loop: CASSDGEPGGYEQYF. The CDR3 region has the DNA TGTGCCAGCAGTGACGGGGAACCAGGGGGCTACGAGCAGTACTTC.

Comment on this clone: Other DNA variants within this sample encode the same CDR3. This chain joins TRBV27 and TRBJ1-1, with a weak D call TRBD1 (5 bases). The V gene's germline CDR1 is MNHEY and CDR2 SMNVEV (reference sequence). This CDR3 contains 14 residues. Trimming removed 5 bases from V and 0 bases from J, with 10 bases in between. Here the CDR3 DNA reads TGTGCCAGCAGTGTTGGGGGGTTGAACACTGAAGCTTTCTTT. Protein: CASSVGGLNTEAFF.

The chain carries TRBV7-3 and TRBJ2-6; D call uncertain. Between the trimmed V and J ends, which lost 4 bases and 2 bases, there was a span of 12 bases. Germline CDR1 is SGHTA and CDR2 is FQGTGA. The CDR3 is 16 amino acids. CDR3 bases: TGTGCCAGCAGCTCCAGACCACGGGCTGGGGCCAACGTCCTGACTTTC. This gives the protein CASSSRPRAGANVLTF.

The rearrangement uses TRBV30 and TRBJ1-1; the match to TRBD1 covers 10 bases. The CDR3 is 14 residues long. CDR1 is GTSNPN and CDR2 is SVGIG in the germline V gene (reference sequence). Trimming removed 1 base from V and 5 bases from J; junction bases left unmatched: 4. CDR3: CAWSGQGANTEAFF. In DNA, the CDR3 is TGTGCCTGGAGTGGACAGGGGGCTAATACTGAAGCTTTCTTT.

The chain combines TRBV6-5 with TRBJ1-5; D possibly corresponds to TRBD1 (5 bases). This CDR3 is 15 amino acids long. Trimming took 2 bases from V and 6 from J, leaving 14 bases between them. Germline V gene sequence: CDR1 MNHEY, CDR2 SVGAGI. CDR3 residues: CASSYQSDSSQPQHF. CDR3 bases: TGTGCCAGCAGTTACCAATCCGACAGTAGTCAGCCCCAGCATTTT.

The V and J genes are TRBV15 and TRBJ2-5, with D uncertain. Trimming removed 1 base at V and 2 bases at J, with 8 bases between. The CDR3 consists of 14 residues. The germline V gene has CDR1 LNHNV and CDR2 YYDKDF (reference sequence). CDR3 region: CATSRGATQETQYF. CDR3 in DNA: TGTGCCACCAGCAGAGGGGCAACACAAGAGACCCAGTACTTC.